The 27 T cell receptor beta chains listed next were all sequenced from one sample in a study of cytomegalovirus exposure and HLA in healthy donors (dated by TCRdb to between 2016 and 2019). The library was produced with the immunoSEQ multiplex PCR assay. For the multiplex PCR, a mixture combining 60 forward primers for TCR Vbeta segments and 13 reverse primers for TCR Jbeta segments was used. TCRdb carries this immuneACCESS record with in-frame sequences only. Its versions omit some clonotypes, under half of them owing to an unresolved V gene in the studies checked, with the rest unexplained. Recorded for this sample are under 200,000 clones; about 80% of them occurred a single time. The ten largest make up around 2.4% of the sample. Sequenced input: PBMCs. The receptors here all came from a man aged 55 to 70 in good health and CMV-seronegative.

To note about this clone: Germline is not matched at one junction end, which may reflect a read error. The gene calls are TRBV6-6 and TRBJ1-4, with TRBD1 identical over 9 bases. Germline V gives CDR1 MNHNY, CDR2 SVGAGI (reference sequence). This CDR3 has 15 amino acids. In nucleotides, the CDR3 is TGTGCCAGCAGTGACGCACAGGGGGCTAACGAAAAACTGTTTTTT. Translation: CASSDAQGANEKLFF.

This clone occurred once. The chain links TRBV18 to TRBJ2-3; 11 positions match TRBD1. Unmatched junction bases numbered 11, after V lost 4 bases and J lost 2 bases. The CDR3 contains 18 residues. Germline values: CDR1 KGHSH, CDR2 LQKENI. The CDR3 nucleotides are TGTGCCAGCTCACAACGGCAAGGACAGGGGGCCCCCACAGATACGCAGTATTTT. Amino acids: CASSQRQGQGAPTDTQYF.

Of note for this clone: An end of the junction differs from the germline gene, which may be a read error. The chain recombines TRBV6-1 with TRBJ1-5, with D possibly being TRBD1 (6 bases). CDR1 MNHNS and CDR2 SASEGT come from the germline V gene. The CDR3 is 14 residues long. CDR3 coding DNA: TGTGCCAGCAGTGATTTAGGGGGGGGCATAGCCCAGAATTTT. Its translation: CASSDLGGGIAQNF.

CDR3 nucleotides: TGCGCCAGCAGCGAGCGCGGGGGGGGAGGCACAGATACGCAGTATTTT. Its translation is CASSERGGGGTDTQYF. J is TRBJ2-3 and V is TRBV4-1; 9 bases line up with TRBD2. This CDR3 contains 16 residues. J gave up 1 base and V 5 bases, and 7 bases lay outside the gene matches. CDR1 MGHRA and CDR2 YSYEKL come from the germline V gene.

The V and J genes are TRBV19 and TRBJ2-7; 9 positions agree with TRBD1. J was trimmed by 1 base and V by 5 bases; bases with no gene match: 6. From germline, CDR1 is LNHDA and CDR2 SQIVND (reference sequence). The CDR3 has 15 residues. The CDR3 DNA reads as TGTGCCAGTAGTCAACCGGGACAGGGTTCCTACGAGCAGTACTTC. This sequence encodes CASSQPGQGSYEQYF.

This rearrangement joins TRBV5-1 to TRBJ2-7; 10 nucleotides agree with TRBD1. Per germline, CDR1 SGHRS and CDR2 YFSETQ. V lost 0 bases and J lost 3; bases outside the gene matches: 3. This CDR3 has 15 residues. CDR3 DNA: TGCGCCAGCAGCTTGGGAGGGACAGGGGTCTACGAGCAGTACTTC. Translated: CASSLGGTGVYEQYF.

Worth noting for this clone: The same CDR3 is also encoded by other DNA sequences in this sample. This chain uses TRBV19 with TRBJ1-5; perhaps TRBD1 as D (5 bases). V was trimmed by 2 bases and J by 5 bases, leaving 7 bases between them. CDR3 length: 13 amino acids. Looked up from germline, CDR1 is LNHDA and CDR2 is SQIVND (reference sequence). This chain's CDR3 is CASSITGDQPQHF. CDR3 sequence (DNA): TGTGCCAGTAGTATAACAGGAGATCAGCCCCAGCATTTT. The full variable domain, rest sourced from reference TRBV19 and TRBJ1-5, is DGGITQSPKYLFRKEGQNVTLSCEQNLNHDAMYWYRQDPGQGLRLIYYSQIVNDFQKGDIAEGYSVSREKKESFPLTVTSAQKNPTAFYLCASSITGDQPQHFGDGTRLSIL.

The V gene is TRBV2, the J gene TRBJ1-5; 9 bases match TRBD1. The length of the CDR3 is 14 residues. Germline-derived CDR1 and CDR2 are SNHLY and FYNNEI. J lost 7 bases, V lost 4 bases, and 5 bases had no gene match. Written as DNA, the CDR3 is TGTGCCAGCAGTGTTGGACAGGGGAACCAGCCCCAGCATTTT. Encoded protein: CASSVGQGNQPQHF.

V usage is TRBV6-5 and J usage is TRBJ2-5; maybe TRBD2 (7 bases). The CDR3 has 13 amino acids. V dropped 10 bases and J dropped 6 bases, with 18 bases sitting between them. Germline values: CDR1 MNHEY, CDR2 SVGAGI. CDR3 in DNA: TGTGCCACCAAAGGGGGGGGGCGAAAGACCCAGTACTTC. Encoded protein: CATKGGGRKTQYF.

Here the CDR3 reads CASSWTSGRPGELFF. The CDR3 DNA reads as TGTGCCAGCAGCTGGACTAGCGGGAGACCCGGGGAGCTGTTTTTT. The V and J genes are TRBV5-4 and TRBJ2-2, with 13 bases that match TRBD2. This CDR3 contains 15 residues. Germline lookup yields CDR1 SGHNT and CDR2 YYREEE (reference sequence). V trimming: 3 bases; J trimming: 6 bases; junction bases outside the gene matches: 2.

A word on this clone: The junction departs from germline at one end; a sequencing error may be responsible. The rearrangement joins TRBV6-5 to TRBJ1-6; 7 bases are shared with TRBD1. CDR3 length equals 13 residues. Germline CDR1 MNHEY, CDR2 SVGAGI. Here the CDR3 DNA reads TGTGCCAGCAGCAAGACAGGGAACGGGCCCCTCAACTTT. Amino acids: CASSKTGNGPLNF.

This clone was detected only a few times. CDR3 bases: TGTGCCAGTAGTATGAGAAGTGGACAGGCTAATCAGCCCCAGCATTTT. Protein product: CASSMRSGQANQPQHF. This chain uses TRBV19 with TRBJ1-5, with 7 bases matching TRBD1. With 3 bases clipped from V and 4 bases from J, the junction kept 9 bases outside the gene matches. This CDR3 has 16 residues. The germline V gene encodes CDR1 LNHDA and CDR2 SQIVND (reference sequence).

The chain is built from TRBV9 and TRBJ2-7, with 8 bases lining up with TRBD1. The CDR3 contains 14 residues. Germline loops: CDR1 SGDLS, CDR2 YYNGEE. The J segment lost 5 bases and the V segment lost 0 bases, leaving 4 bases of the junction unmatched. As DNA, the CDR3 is TGTGCCAGCAGCGTAGGAGGACAGGGTAACGAGCAGTACTTC. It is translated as CASSVGGQGNEQYF.

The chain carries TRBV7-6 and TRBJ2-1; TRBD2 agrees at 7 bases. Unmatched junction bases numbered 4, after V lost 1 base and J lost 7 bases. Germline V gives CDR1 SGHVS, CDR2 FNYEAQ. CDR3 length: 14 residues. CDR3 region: CASSLGQGGNEQFF. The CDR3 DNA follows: TGTGCCAGCAGCTTAGGGCAGGGAGGGAATGAGCAGTTCTTC.

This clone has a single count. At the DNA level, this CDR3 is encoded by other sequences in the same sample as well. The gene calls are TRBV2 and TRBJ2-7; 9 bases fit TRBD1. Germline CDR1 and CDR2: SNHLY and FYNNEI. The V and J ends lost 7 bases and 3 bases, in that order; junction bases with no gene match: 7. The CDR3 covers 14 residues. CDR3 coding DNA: TGTGCCAGCAAACCGGGACAGGGCTTCTACGAGCAGTACTTC. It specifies CASKPGQGFYEQYF.

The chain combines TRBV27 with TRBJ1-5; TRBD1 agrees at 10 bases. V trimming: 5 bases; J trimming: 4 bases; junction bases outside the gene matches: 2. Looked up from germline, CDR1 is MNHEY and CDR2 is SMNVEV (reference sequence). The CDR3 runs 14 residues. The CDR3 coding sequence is TGTGCCAGCAGTAGACAGGGGGCGAATCAGCCCCAGCATTTT. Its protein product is CASSRQGANQPQHF.

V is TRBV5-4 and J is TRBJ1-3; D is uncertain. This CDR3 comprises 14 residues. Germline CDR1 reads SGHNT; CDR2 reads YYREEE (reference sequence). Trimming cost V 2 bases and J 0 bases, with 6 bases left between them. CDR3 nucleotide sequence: TGTGCCAGCAGCTTCGGAGCCTCTGGAAACACCATATATTTT. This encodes CASSFGASGNTIYF.

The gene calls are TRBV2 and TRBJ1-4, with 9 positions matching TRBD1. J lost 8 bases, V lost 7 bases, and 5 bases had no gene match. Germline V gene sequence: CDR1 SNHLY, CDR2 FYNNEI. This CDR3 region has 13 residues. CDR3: CASKGTGIEKLFF. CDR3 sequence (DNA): TGTGCCAGCAAGGGGACAGGGATAGAAAAACTGTTTTTT.

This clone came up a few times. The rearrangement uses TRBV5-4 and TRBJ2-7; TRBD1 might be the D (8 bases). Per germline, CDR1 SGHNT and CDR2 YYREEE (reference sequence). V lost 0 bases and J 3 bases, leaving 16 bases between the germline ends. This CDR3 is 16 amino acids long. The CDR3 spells CASSLGAGGGGYEQYF. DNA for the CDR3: TGTGCCAGCAGCTTGGGGGCAGGGGGCGGGGGCTACGAGCAGTACTTC.

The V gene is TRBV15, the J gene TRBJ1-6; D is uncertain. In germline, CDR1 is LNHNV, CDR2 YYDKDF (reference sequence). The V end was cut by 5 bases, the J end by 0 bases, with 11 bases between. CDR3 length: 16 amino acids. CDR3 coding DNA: TGTGCCACCAGCTTGACAACTAGCTCCTATAATTCACCCCTCCACTTT. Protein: CATSLTTSSYNSPLHF.

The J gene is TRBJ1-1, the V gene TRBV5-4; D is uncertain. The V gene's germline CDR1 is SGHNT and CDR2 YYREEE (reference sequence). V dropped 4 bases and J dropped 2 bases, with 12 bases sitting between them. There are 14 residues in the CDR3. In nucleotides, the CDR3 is TGTGCCAGCAGCCGTCCGAGTTATAACACTGAAGCTTTCTTT. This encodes CASSRPSYNTEAFF.

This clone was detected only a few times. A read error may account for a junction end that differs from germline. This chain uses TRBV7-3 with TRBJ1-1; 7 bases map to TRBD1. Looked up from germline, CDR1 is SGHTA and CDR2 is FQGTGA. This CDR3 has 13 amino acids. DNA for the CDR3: TGTGCCAGCAGCCCAGGACAGGAACGGGAAGCTCTCTTT. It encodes CASSPGQEREALF.

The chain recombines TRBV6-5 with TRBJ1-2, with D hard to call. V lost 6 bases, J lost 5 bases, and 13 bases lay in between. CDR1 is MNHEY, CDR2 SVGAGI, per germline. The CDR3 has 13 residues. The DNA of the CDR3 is TGTGCCAGCAGCCCCGAACAGTTTTATGGCTACACCTTC. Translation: CASSPEQFYGYTF.

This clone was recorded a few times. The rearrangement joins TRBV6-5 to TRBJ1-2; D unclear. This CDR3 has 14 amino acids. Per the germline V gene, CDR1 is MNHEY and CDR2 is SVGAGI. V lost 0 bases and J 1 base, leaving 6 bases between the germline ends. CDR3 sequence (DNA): TGTGCCAGCAGTTACTCGAGGGTTAACTATGGCTACACCTTC. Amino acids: CASSYSRVNYGYTF.

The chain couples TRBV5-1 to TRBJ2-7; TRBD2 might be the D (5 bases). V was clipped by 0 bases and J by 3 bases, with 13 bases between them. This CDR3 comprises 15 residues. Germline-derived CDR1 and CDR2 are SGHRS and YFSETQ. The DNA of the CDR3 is TGCGCCAGCAGCTTGGTCAGCGGTAGGGACTACGAGCAGTACTTC. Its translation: CASSLVSGRDYEQYF.

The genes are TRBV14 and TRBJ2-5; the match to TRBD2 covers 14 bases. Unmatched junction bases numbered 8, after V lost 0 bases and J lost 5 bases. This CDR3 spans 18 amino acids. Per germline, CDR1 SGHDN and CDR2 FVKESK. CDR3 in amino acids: CASSQESGLAGGSETQYF. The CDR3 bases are TGTGCCAGCAGCCAAGAGTCTGGACTAGCGGGAGGAAGTGAGACCCAGTACTTC.

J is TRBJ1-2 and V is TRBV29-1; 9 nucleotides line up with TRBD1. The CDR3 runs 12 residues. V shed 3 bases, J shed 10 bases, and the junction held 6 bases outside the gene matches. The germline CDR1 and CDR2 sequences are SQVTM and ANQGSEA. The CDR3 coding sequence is TGCAGCGTTGAGATAGGACAGGGGTTCTACACCTTC. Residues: CSVEIGQGFYTF.